These T cell receptor beta chains were read from a single sample in a study of PD-1 blockade in classical Hodgkin lymphoma. Profiling relied on immunoSEQ multiplex PCR, and the TCRdb table lists in-frame clones only, not all of them. This table has around 30,000 clones, under 75% appearing once. Sequenced here: peripheral blood mononuclear cells (PBMCs), sampled before the second cycle of nivolumab. The source of these receptors is a human donor with classical Hodgkin lymphoma. The CDR3 runs from the conserved cysteine through the conserved F or W. D genes are given only for firm matches. The size field is filled for only some rows; it gives once, few, many or a size class.

TRBJ2-1 | TRBV7-6 | NA | NA | TGTGCCAGCAGCTCCCCCTCCGGGGGGCGGGGTGAGCAGTTCTTC | CASSSPSGGRGEQFF
TRBJ2-5 | TRBV2 | NA | TRBD2 | TGTGCCAGCAGATCACGACTAGCGGGAGAGACCCAGTACTTC | CASRSRLAGETQYF
TRBJ1-1 | TRBV28 | NA | NA | TGTGCCAGCAGTTTGCAGACTGAAGCTTTCTTT | CASSLQTEAFF
TRBJ2-5 | TRBV6-6 | NA | TRBD2 | TGTGCCAGCAGAGGGCGGGAGGAGACCCAGTACTTC | CASRGREETQYF
TRBJ2-1 | TRBV27 | NA | NA | TGTGCCAGCAGTTTAGGTTTCAGGGCCTCCTATAACAATGAGCAGTTCTTC | CASSLGFRASYNNEQFF
TRBJ2-5 | TRBV19 | NA | TRBD1 | TGTGCCAGTAGTCCCGCCGAAGGGGGCAGAGAGACCCAGTACTTC | CASSPAEGGRETQYF
TRBJ2-5 | TRBV5-6 | NA | TRBD2 | TGTGCCAGCAGCTTGGTAGCGGGGGGGCGAGAGACCCAGTACTTC | CASSLVAGGRETQYF
TRBJ1-5 | TRBV5-8 | NA | NA | TGTGCCAGCAGCCGTGGGGATCTCAGCAATCAGCCCCAGCATTTT | CASSRGDLSNQPQHF
TRBJ2-3 | TRBV19 | NA | NA | TGTGCCAGCCGAGGGGACATAGATACGCAGTATTTT | CASRGDIDTQYF
TRBJ1-4 | TRBV19 | NA | TRBD1 | TGTGCCAGTAGGGACAGGGGGCGCTCCACTAATGAAAAACTGTTTTTT | CASRDRGRSTNEKLFF
TRBJ1-2 | TRBV9 | NA | NA | TGTGCCAGCAGCCTCGACGGCAACTATGGCTACACCTTC | CASSLDGNYGYTF
TRBJ2-3 | TRBV7-2 | NA | NA | TGTGCCAGCAGCAGGAGTTCCGCAGATACGCAGTATTTT | CASSRSSADTQYF
TRBJ2-5 | TRBV7-2 | NA | NA | TGTGCCAGCAGCTTATTCGCTCGAGCTTTGGAGACCCAGTACTTC | CASSLFARALETQYF
TRBJ2-1 | TRBV27 | few | NA | TGTGCCAGCAGAAGACAGCCCAATGAGCAGTTCTTC | CASRRQPNEQFF
TRBJ1-2 | TRBV28 | NA | NA | TGTGCCAGCGGCCTCCGGGGCTACACCTTC | CASGLRGYTF
TRBJ2-5 | TRBV5-4 | NA | NA | TGTGCCAGCAGCTACCGTCCGGGAGAGACCCAGTACTTC | CASSYRPGETQYF
TRBJ2-7 | TRBV7-2 | NA | NA | TGTGCCAGCAGCTTAGGACCCTCCTCCTACGAGCAGTACTTC | CASSLGPSSYEQYF
TRBJ1-5 | TRBV7-2 | NA | NA | TGTGCCAGCAGCTTAGAGGTCAGTAGCAATCAGCCCCAGCATTTT | CASSLEVSSNQPQHF
TRBJ2-1 | TRBV7-9 | NA | NA | TGTGCCAGCAGCTTAGTGGGGTTCAGTGATGAGCAGTTCTTC | CASSLVGFSDEQFF
TRBJ1-3 | TRBV28 | few | NA | TGTGCCAGCAGTCCTCCGGGTGCGTCTGGAAACACCATATATTTT | CASSPPGASGNTIYF
TRBJ2-1 | TRBV5-8 | NA | TRBD1 | TGTGCCAGCAGCTTCCAGGGACAGGGTGGAAATGAGCAGTTCTTC | CASSFQGQGGNEQFF